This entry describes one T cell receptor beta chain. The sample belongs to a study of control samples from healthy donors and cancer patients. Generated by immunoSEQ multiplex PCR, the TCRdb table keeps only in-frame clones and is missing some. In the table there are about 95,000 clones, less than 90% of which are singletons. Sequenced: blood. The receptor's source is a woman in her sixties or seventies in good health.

The CDR3 is CASSLTGEDPYNEQFF. The CDR3, as DNA: TGCGCCAGCAGCTTGACAGGGGAAGATCCCTACAATGAGCAGTTCTTC. The V gene is TRBV5-1, the J gene TRBJ2-1; 7 bases match TRBD1. With V trimmed by 1 base and J by 2 bases, 6 bases remained unmatched. Germline-derived CDR1 and CDR2 are SGHRS and YFSETQ. The CDR3 loop spans 16 amino acids.